The rows below give T cell receptor beta chains drawn from one sample of a study of blood T cell repertoires in COVID-19. The data were produced by immunoSEQ multiplex PCR, yet TCRdb's version contains in-frame clones alone and is incomplete. The sample contains approximately 140,000 clones, roughly nine tenths of which appear only once. Sequenced material: peripheral blood. The receptors were sampled from a woman aged 55 to 70 with active or convalescent COVID-19. The CDR3 runs from the conserved cysteine through the conserved F or W. D genes are given only for firm matches. The size of a clone is reported for some rows only, either as once, few or many, or as a class for expanded clones.

d_call j_call v_call clone_size cdr3_nt cdr3_aa
- TRBJ2-2 TRBV30 - TGTGCCTGGAAGAAGGCTAGCCGCATTGACGGGGAGCTGTTTTTT CAWKKASRIDGELFF
- TRBJ2-3 TRBV20-1 - TGCAGTGCTAGTGGTACGCTTCTAACAGATACGCAGTATTTT CSASGTLLTDTQYF
- TRBJ2-3 TRBV5-1 - TGCGCCAGCAGCTTGTGGGCAGCCCCAGATACGCAGTATTTT CASSLWAAPDTQYF
TRBD2 TRBJ2-7 TRBV7-2 - TGTGCCAGCAGCCCCGCGGCTAGCGGGGGGGGTGAGCAGTACTTC CASSPAASGGGEQYF
TRBD1 TRBJ2-2 TRBV5-8 - TGTGCCAGCAGCTTCTTAGGGGGCACCATGGACACCGGGGAGCTGTTTTTT CASSFLGGTMDTGELFF
- TRBJ1-2 TRBV29-1 - TGCAGCGTTGGCCTGGGGGGGTCTGGCTACACCTTC CSVGLGGSGYTF
- TRBJ2-5 TRBV3-1/TRBV3-2 - TGTGCCAGCAGCCGACTAGACCAAGAGACCCAGTACTTC CASSRLDQETQYF
TRBD1 TRBJ1-1 TRBV18 - TGTGCCAGCTCACCGAGGGACAGCCGGTGGACTGAAGCTTTCTTT CASSPRDSRWTEAFF
- TRBJ2-3 TRBV9 - TGTGCCAGCAGCGTAGGGTCGGGGGATACGCAGTATTTT CASSVGSGDTQYF
TRBD1 TRBJ2-3 TRBV11-2 once TGTGCCAGCAGCTCCGGGACAGACACAGATACGCAGTATTTT CASSSGTDTDTQYF
- TRBJ1-4 TRBV3-1/TRBV3-2 - TGTGCCAGCAGTACAGAGAATGAAAAACTGTTTTTT CASSTENEKLFF
TRBD2 TRBJ2-1 TRBV7-2 - TGTGCCAGCAGCTTAGGACTAGCGTCCACGAATGAGCAGTTCTTC CASSLGLASTNEQFF
- TRBJ1-1 TRBV19 - TGTGCCAGTAGCAAAGAATCCCCGTGGGGGCGGCGTTTCGATGAAGCTTTCTTT CASSKESPWGRRFDEAFF
TRBD1 TRBJ1-2 TRBV6-5 - TGTGCCAGCAGTTACTCAGGGGGCTCGGGCTACACCTTC CASSYSGGSGYTF
- TRBJ1-4 TRBV6-1 - TGTGCCAGCTCCTATAACAGGGTCGGTAATGAAAAACTGTTTTTT CASSYNRVGNEKLFF
- TRBJ2-2 TRBV19 - TGTGCCAGTAGTATACGTACGGGGGACACCGGGGAGCTGTTTTTT CASSIRTGDTGELFF
- TRBJ1-1 TRBV6-5 - TGTGCCAGCATCCAGCCGGGGAACACTGAAGCTTTCTTT CASIQPGNTEAFF
- TRBJ1-5 TRBV19 - TGTGCCAGCACTGTCGGACGGGACAATCAGCCCCAGCATTTT CASTVGRDNQPQHF
TRBD2 TRBJ2-3 TRBV11-2 - TGTGCCAGCAGCTTAGACGGGGGGGCCACAGATACGCAGTATTTT CASSLDGGATDTQYF
- TRBJ1-2 TRBV6-5 once TGTGCCAGCAGTCCCCCGTATTTTAGATGGGGCTACACCTTC CASSPPYFRWGYTF
- TRBJ2-7 TRBV7-9 once TGTGCCAGCAGCTTAGGGCCCGTCGAGCAGTACTTC CASSLGPVEQYF
TRBD1 TRBJ2-5 TRBV6-1 - TGTGCCAGCAGTGAATGGGTGACAGGGGCCAACCAAGAGACCCAGTACTTC CASSEWVTGANQETQYF
- TRBJ1-5 TRBV3-1/TRBV3-2 - TGTGCCAGCAGCCAGGAGTATAGCAATCAGCCCCAGCATTTT CASSQEYSNQPQHF
TRBD2 TRBJ2-3 TRBV7-2 - TGTGCCAGCAGCGTACTAGCGGGGGGGGCAGATACGCAGTATTTT CASSVLAGGADTQYF
TRBD1 TRBJ2-3 TRBV9 - TGTGCCAGCAGCGCTTCAGGGGGAAATACGCAGTATTTT CASSASGGNTQYF
- TRBJ2-2 TRBV13 - TGTGCCAGCAGCCCGCCGGGACAGAACACCGGGGAGCTGTTTTTT CASSPPGQNTGELFF
- TRBJ1-4 TRBV5-4 - TGTGCCAGCAGCTTTAGTACGGCGGCTAATGAAAAACTGTTTTTT CASSFSTAANEKLFF
TRBD2 TRBJ2-7 TRBV4-1 - TGCGCCAGCAGCCAAGCAGCGGGGGGCCCTCTAAGCTCCTACGAGCAGTACTTC CASSQAAGGPLSSYEQYF
TRBD2 TRBJ2-1 TRBV19 - TGTGCCAGTAGTCGTAGCGGGGGAGTAAACAATGAGCAGTTCTTC CASSRSGGVNNEQFF
- TRBJ1-1 TRBV12-3/TRBV12-4 - TGTGCCAGCAGTTCGGGATTTGAAGCTTTCTTT CASSSGFEAFF
- TRBJ2-5 TRBV6-5 - TGTGCCAGCAGGCGTCAGGGTGATACAGGAGAGACCCAGTACTTC CASRRQGDTGETQYF
- TRBJ1-4 TRBV7-8 - TGTGCCAGCAGCTTAGCCGGGGCAGGGAGGCTTGAAAAACTGTTTTTT CASSLAGAGRLEKLFF
TRBD2 TRBJ2-3 TRBV2 - TGTGCCAGAAGCGGGGAGGGTGTTAGGGATACGCAGTATTTT CARSGEGVRDTQYF
- TRBJ1-6 TRBV7-6 few TGTGCCAGCAGCTTAGGCAGGGGCCATAATTCACCCCTCCACTTT CASSLGRGHNSPLHF
TRBD1 TRBJ1-5 TRBV19 - TGTGCCAGTAGTCCGACAGGGAGCAATCAGCCCCAGCATTTT CASSPTGSNQPQHF
- TRBJ1-2 TRBV10-3 - TGTGCCATAACTCCAGGGGTAGGATATGGCTACACCTTC CAITPGVGYGYTF
- TRBJ1-3 TRBV7-8 - TGTGCCAGCAGCTTATGGGGGCAAAAAGGAAACACCATATATTTT CASSLWGQKGNTIYF
- TRBJ1-1 TRBV19 - TGTGCCAGTAGTATGTCGGTTGGCGGATCCACTGAAGCTTTCTTT CASSMSVGGSTEAFF
TRBD1 TRBJ1-1 TRBV19 - TGTGCCAGTAGGGACGGGACAGTTATCGAAGGGACTGAAGCTTTCTTT CASRDGTVIEGTEAFF
- TRBJ1-5 TRBV6-2/TRBV6-3 - TGTGCCAGCAGTTACGAGAAGGAGGGAGGGTGGATCCGCAATCAGCCCCAGCATTTT CASSYEKEGGWIRNQPQHF
- TRBJ2-6 TRBV10-3 - TGTGCCATCAGTGCGGGGTGGGCAGCCGGGGCCAACGTCCTGACTTTC CAISAGWAAGANVLTF
- TRBJ1-1 TRBV11-2 - TGTGCCAGCAGCCTTAGTGTAGGACAGAGGAACACTGAAGCTTTCTTT CASSLSVGQRNTEAFF
TRBD1 TRBJ1-4 TRBV18 - TGTGCCAGCTCTCAAAACGGACAGGGGATTGAAAAACTGTTTTTT CASSQNGQGIEKLFF